Each of the 20 T cell receptor beta chains below was sequenced from the same sample in a study of blood T cell repertoires in COVID-19. TCRdb keeps only in-frame clones here, not all; method: immunoSEQ multiplex PCR. This table has about 250,000 clones, roughly 90% appearing once. What was sequenced was peripheral blood. The receptors shown here come from a man aged 30-40 years with acute or convalescent COVID-19.

The chain links TRBV27 to TRBJ1-5, with 9 bases lining up with TRBD1. The CDR3 runs 16 residues. Germline loops: CDR1 MNHEY, CDR2 SMNVEV (reference sequence). With 0 bases clipped from V and 5 bases from J, the junction kept 5 bases outside the gene matches. The CDR3, as DNA: TGTGCCAGCAGTTTATCGGGACAGGGTGGGGATCAGCCCCAGCATTTT. It encodes CASSLSGQGGDQPQHF.

The rearrangement links TRBV5-4 to TRBJ2-3; 9 positions match TRBD2. Germline V gene data show CDR1 as SGHNT and CDR2 as YYREEE (reference sequence). The CDR3 runs to 13 residues. The CDR3 loop is CAAGGRPTDTQYF. DNA for the CDR3: TGTGCAGCGGGGGGCAGGCCCACAGATACGCAGTATTTT.

The chain uses TRBV30 and TRBJ2-7, with a weak D call TRBD2 (6 bases). Germline V gene lookup returns CDR1 GTSNPN and CDR2 SVGIG (reference sequence). This CDR3 region has 13 residues. Trimming took off 1 base at V and 0 bases at J, with 7 bases between the two ends. CDR3 in amino acids: CAWSGGTSYEQYF. CDR3 sequence (DNA): TGTGCCTGGAGTGGCGGGACCTCCTACGAGCAGTACTTC.

The gene calls are TRBV7-8 and TRBJ2-2, with D possibly being TRBD2 (6 bases). CDR3 length: 13 amino acids. Germline CDR1 reads SGHVS; CDR2 reads FQNEAQ. In DNA form, the CDR3 reads TGTGCGATCCGGAGGGTGAACACCGGGGAGCTGTTTTTT. This encodes CAIRRVNTGELFF.

The chain combines TRBV15 with TRBJ1-4, with 9 bases aligning to TRBD1. The CDR3 covers 16 residues. In germline, CDR1 is LNHNV, CDR2 YYDKDF (reference sequence). Trimming cost V 6 bases and J 8 bases; bases outside gene matches: 13. The CDR3 nucleotides are TGTGCCACCAGGCCGAGCCTGAGACAGGGGGAGGAAAAACTGTTTTTT. This encodes CATRPSLRQGEEKLFF. The whole variable domain, filled in from reference TRBV15 and TRBJ1-4, reads DAMVIQNPRYQVTQFGKPVTLSCSQTLNHNVMYWYQQKSSQAPKLLFHYYDKDFNNEADTPDNFQSRRPNTSFCFLDIRSPGLGDTAMYLCATRPSLRQGEEKLFFGSGTQLSVL.

In its sample, this clone was seen once. The chain employs TRBV5-1 and TRBJ1-2, with 7 bases identical to TRBD1. The trim removed 4 bases at V and 4 bases at J, leaving 10 bases unmatched. This CDR3 region has 15 residues. Per the germline V gene, CDR1 is SGHRS and CDR2 is YFSETQ. This CDR3 is CASSPTMDRTYGYTF. DNA of the CDR3: TGCGCCAGCAGCCCAACTATGGACAGGACCTATGGCTACACCTTC.

This clone appeared a few times. This rearrangement joins TRBV9 to TRBJ2-5, with D possibly matching TRBD1 (6 bases). The CDR3 is made up of 13 amino acids. V was clipped by 4 bases and J by 5 bases, with 12 bases between them. Germline CDR1 is SGDLS and CDR2 is YYNGEE. CDR3 sequence reads: CASSRQDGETQYF. The DNA of the CDR3 is TGTGCCAGCAGCCGACAGGACGGGGAGACCCAGTACTTC. The complete variable domain, with remaining parts taken from reference TRBV9 and TRBJ2-5, reads DSGVTQTPKHLITATGQRVTLRCSPRSGDLSVYWYQQSLDQGLQFLIQYYNGEERAKGNILERFSAQQFPDLHSELNLSSLELGDSALYFCASSRQDGETQYFGPGTRLLVL.

The chain uses TRBV3-1 (or the pseudogene TRBV3-2) and TRBJ1-4; perhaps TRBD1 as D (6 bases). CDR1 is LGHDT, CDR2 YNNKEL, per germline (reference sequence). The V and J ends lost 9 bases and 0 bases respectively, with 11 bases between them. The CDR3 sequence is 14 residues long. The CDR3 region has the DNA TGTGCCAGTAGAAGGACAGCAACTAATGAAAAACTGTTTTTT. Translating it yields CASRRTATNEKLFF.

V gene TRBV28 combines with J gene TRBJ2-7; TRBD1 aligns across 8 bases. The CDR3 contains 13 residues. CDR1 and CDR2 from the germline V gene are MDHEN and SYDVKM. The ends lost 6 bases at V and 7 bases at J; junction bases unmatched: 8. CDR3 protein: CASRYSRTGEQYF. The DNA for the CDR3 is TGTGCCAGCAGATACTCCCGGACAGGGGAGCAGTACTTC.

The gene calls are TRBV2 and TRBJ2-3; 7 bases fit TRBD1. The CDR3 totals 14 residues. Looked up from germline, CDR1 is SNHLY and CDR2 is FYNNEI. With V trimmed by 9 bases and J by 4 bases, 10 bases remained unmatched. The CDR3 sequence: CARGGRGAADTQYF. As DNA, the CDR3 is TGTGCCAGAGGGGGCCGAGGGGCCGCAGATACGCAGTATTTT.

The rearrangement uses TRBV2 and TRBJ2-5, with D possibly matching TRBD2 (5 bases). V lost 6 bases and J lost 4, with 6 bases in between. The CDR3 is made up of 11 amino acids. CDR1 and CDR2 from the germline V gene are SNHLY and FYNNEI. Here the CDR3 reads CASSSGETQYF. The CDR3 DNA reads as TGTGCCAGCAGCAGCGGAGAGACCCAGTACTTC.

The gene calls are TRBV30 and TRBJ2-4, with D perhaps TRBD2 (5 bases). Germline V gene sequence: CDR1 GTSNPN, CDR2 SVGIG (reference sequence). The CDR3 length is 14 residues. V was cut by 3 bases and J by 1 base, with 10 bases left in between. The DNA of the CDR3 is TGTGCCTGGAGAGACTCGGGGGCCAAAAACATTCAGTACTTC. Encoded protein: CAWRDSGAKNIQYF.

The chain carries TRBV7-2 and TRBJ2-1; tentatively, D is TRBD1 (6 bases). CDR3 length: 15 amino acids. V lost 5 bases, J lost 0 bases, and 11 bases lay in between. Germline V CDR1 and CDR2: SGHTA, FQGNSA. Here the CDR3 DNA reads TGTGCCAGCAGCAGACAGGACCACTCCTACAATGAGCAGTTCTTC. Protein product: CASSRQDHSYNEQFF.

The chain joins TRBV5-1 to TRBJ1-2; D possibly corresponds to TRBD1 (5 bases). The germline V gene encodes CDR1 SGHRS and CDR2 YFSETQ. V was shortened by 5 bases and J by 0 bases, with 17 bases between the two germline ends. CDR3 length: 16 amino acids. The CDR3 spells CASSRGSTAPNYGYTF. As DNA, the CDR3 is TGCGCCAGCAGTAGGGGCAGTACCGCACCTAACTATGGCTACACCTTC.

V usage is TRBV28 and J usage is TRBJ2-1; tentative D call: TRBD2 (6 bases). The germline V and J ends were trimmed by 1 base and 1 base, with 11 bases remaining between them. Germline CDR1 reads MDHEN; CDR2 reads SYDVKM. The CDR3 contains 16 residues. The CDR3 here is CASSLSWRGSYNEQFF. Here the CDR3 DNA reads TGTGCCAGCAGTTTATCTTGGAGGGGATCCTACAATGAGCAGTTCTTC.

J is TRBJ1-5 and V is TRBV12-3 or TRBV12-4; 7 nucleotides agree with TRBD1. The CDR3 is 12 residues long. Trimming at V came to 7 bases and at J to 9 bases, leaving 6 bases not matched to a gene. The DNA for the CDR3 is TGTGCCAGCACCGCTAACAGGGGGCCCCAGCATTTT. It codes for CASTANRGPQHF.

The V and J genes are TRBV2 and TRBJ1-4; 10 bases are a match to TRBD1. Germline-derived CDR1 and CDR2 are SNHLY and FYNNEI. CDR3 length equals 16 residues. Unmatched junction bases numbered 6, after V lost 5 bases and J lost 3 bases. The DNA for the CDR3 is TGTGCCAGCAGTACAGGACAGGGGGGATCTAATGAAAAACTGTTTTTT. It encodes CASSTGQGGSNEKLFF.

This chain uses TRBV7-9 with TRBJ2-7; weak D call: TRBD2 (5 bases). V was pared by 1 base and J by 6 bases, with 7 bases between. The CDR3 has 12 amino acids. The germline V gene encodes CDR1 SEHNR and CDR2 FQNEAQ (reference sequence). CDR3 sequence: CASSLGGIEQYF. The CDR3 nucleotides read TGTGCCAGCAGCTTAGGAGGGATCGAGCAGTACTTC.

This clone was recorded only once. The V call is TRBV10-3, the J call TRBJ1-2; 9 bases are shared with TRBD1. V trimming: 10 bases; J trimming: 7 bases; junction bases outside the gene matches: 13. From germline, CDR1 is ENHRY and CDR2 SYGVKD. The CDR3 runs 14 residues. As DNA, the CDR3 is TGTGCCACACTGTGGGGACAGGGTTCCGGTGGCTACACCTTC. It codes for CATLWGQGSGGYTF.

The chain uses TRBV6-2 or TRBV6-3 and TRBJ2-7; D is possibly TRBD1 (5 bases). Germline V CDR1 and CDR2: MNHEY, SVGEGT. V gave up 8 bases and J gave up 3 bases, with 14 bases separating them. The CDR3 is 13 amino acids. The CDR3 region has the DNA TGTGCCAGCTGTTCAGGGATGGTCTACGAGCAGTACTTC. Translating gives CASCSGMVYEQYF.